This passage covers 16 T cell receptor beta chains from one sample sequenced in a study of blood T cell repertoires in COVID-19. Produced via immunoSEQ multiplex PCR; TCRdb's table is partial and in-frame only. This table has roughly 390,000 clones, more than 70% appearing once. The sequenced material came from peripheral blood. Every receptor here comes from a woman aged 25 to 39 with COVID-19, enrolled during active disease.

The chain links TRBV6-4 to TRBJ2-2; maybe TRBD2 (6 bases). Germline V gene data show CDR1 as MRHNA and CDR2 as SNTAGT. V shed 7 bases and J shed 3 bases, with 12 bases lying between them. The CDR3 length is 14 residues. As DNA, the CDR3 is TGTGCCAGCAAGGGGACTGAGGACACCGGGGAGCTGTTTTTT. Translated, it gives CASKGTEDTGELFF.

A single count supports this clone. The V gene is TRBV4-3, the J gene TRBJ2-7; maybe TRBD2 (6 bases). The CDR3 contains 16 residues. Germline assignment: CDR1 LGHNA and CDR2 YSLEER. The V end was cut by 3 bases, the J end by 2 bases, with 17 bases between. The DNA for the CDR3 is TGCGCCAGCAGCCACTCGGCTACGGGGGAGGCCTACGAGCAGTACTTC. Its translation is CASSHSATGEAYEQYF.

The chain couples TRBV12-3 or TRBV12-4 to TRBJ2-2; D uncertain. The CDR3 has 11 residues. Between the trimmed V and J ends, which lost 6 bases and 6 bases, there was a span of 5 bases. The CDR3 DNA is TGTGCCAGCAGCCGGGCCGGGGAGCTGTTTTTT. Amino acids: CASSRAGELFF.

The rearrangement joins TRBV28 to TRBJ2-3; possibly TRBD2 for D (5 bases). The CDR3 is 12 residues long. With 1 base removed from V and 10 bases from J, the gap between germline ends came to 9 bases. Germline V gene data show CDR1 as MDHEN and CDR2 as SYDVKM. CDR3 sequence (DNA): TGTGCCAGCAGTTTATTAACCGGGGCGCAGTATTTT. Translation: CASSLLTGAQYF.

The CDR3 sequence: CASSRRSGSGNNEQFF. The CDR3 region has the DNA TGTGCCAGCAGCCGACGAAGCGGGTCCGGAAACAATGAGCAGTTCTTC. The V and J genes are TRBV3-1 (or the pseudogene TRBV3-2) and TRBJ2-1, with D possibly matching TRBD2 (6 bases). The CDR3 loop spans 16 amino acids. Between the trimmed V and J ends, which lost 4 bases and 5 bases, there was a span of 18 bases. Germline-derived CDR1 and CDR2 are LGHDT and YNNKEL (reference sequence).

CDR3 DNA sequence: TGTGCCAGCAGTTCCCAACTAGCGGGAGGTAAAGAGCAGTACTTC. Protein sequence: CASSSQLAGGKEQYF. The chain links TRBV28 to TRBJ2-7, with 12 bases identical to TRBD2. CDR1 is MDHEN and CDR2 is SYDVKM in the germline V gene. V lost 4 bases and J lost 7; bases outside the gene matches: 8. The CDR3 runs 15 residues. Based on the CDR3 plus reference TRBV28 and TRBJ2-7, the full variable domain is DVKVTQSSRYLVKRTGEKVFLECVQDMDHENMFWYRQDPGLGLRLIYFSYDVKMKEKGDIPEGYSVSREKKERFSLILESASTNQTSMYLCASSSQLAGGKEQYFGPGTRLTVT.

In the case of this clone: The same CDR3 is also encoded by other DNA sequences in this sample. The chain carries TRBV6-5 and TRBJ1-2; no clear D. The CDR3 consists of 14 residues. In germline, CDR1 is MNHEY, CDR2 SVGAGI. V shed 0 bases and J shed 0 bases, with 5 bases lying between them. The CDR3 coding sequence is TGTGCCAGCAGTTACTCGAGGGCTAACTATGGCTACACCTTC. Protein sequence: CASSYSRANYGYTF.

This sequence joins TRBV6-5 and TRBJ1-1; D is perhaps TRBD1 (6 bases). CDR1 is MNHEY, CDR2 SVGAGI, per germline. The V end lost 2 bases, the J end lost 5 bases, and 12 bases lay between the germline ends. This CDR3 spans 14 amino acids. CDR3 residues: CASSYEGRGTEAFF. The DNA for the CDR3 is TGTGCCAGCAGTTACGAGGGCAGGGGAACTGAAGCTTTCTTT.

The rearrangement links TRBV5-6 to TRBJ1-2; D gene uncertain. CDR1 and CDR2 (germline): SGHDT, YYEEEE. V was shortened by 0 bases and J by 0 bases, with 6 bases between the two germline ends. The CDR3 loop spans 14 amino acids. In nucleotides, the CDR3 is TGTGCCAGCAGCTTGGGTGGAGCTAACTATGGCTACACCTTC. The encoded protein is CASSLGGANYGYTF. Variable domain in full (rest from reference TRBV5-6 and TRBJ1-2): DAGVTQSPTHLIKTRGQQVTLRCSPKSGHDTVSWYQQALGQGPQFIFQYYEEEERQRGNFPDRFSGHQFPNYSSELNVNALLLGDSALYLCASSLGGANYGYTFGSGTRLTVV.

V gene TRBV6-5 combines with J gene TRBJ2-1, with D possibly being TRBD2 (5 bases). The V and J ends lost 6 bases and 6 bases respectively, with 15 bases between them. Germline loops: CDR1 MNHEY, CDR2 SVGAGI. The CDR3 loop spans 14 amino acids. The CDR3 DNA is TGTGCCAGCAGCCCGCGGGTCTCAGGCAATGAGCAGTTCTTC. Translation gives CASSPRVSGNEQFF.

This chain uses TRBV9 with TRBJ2-1, with D hard to call. The CDR3 length is 14 residues. Trimming took off 3 bases at V and 3 bases at J, with 10 bases between the two ends. Germline loops: CDR1 SGDLS, CDR2 YYNGEE. CDR3 nucleotide sequence: TGTGCCAGCAGCGCACAGAGTCGCTACAATGAGCAGTTCTTC. Translating it yields CASSAQSRYNEQFF.

The chain carries TRBV24-1 and TRBJ2-1; 7 bases match TRBD1. This CDR3 is 17 amino acids long. Trimming cost V 5 bases and J 4 bases; bases outside gene matches: 13. Germline V gives CDR1 KGHDR, CDR2 SFDVKD. The CDR3 protein is CATSGKYRGFGYNEQFF. The DNA for the CDR3 is TGTGCCACCAGTGGCAAATACAGGGGTTTTGGATACAATGAGCAGTTCTTC.

This sequence joins TRBV19 and TRBJ2-1; D remains unclear. This CDR3 contains 14 residues. Germline V gene sequence: CDR1 LNHDA, CDR2 SQIVND (reference sequence). Trimming removed 3 bases from V and 5 bases from J, with 11 bases in between. The CDR3 DNA reads TGTGCCAGTAGTATTCAGGCCAGCCACAATGAGCAGTTCTTC. Amino acid sequence: CASSIQASHNEQFF.

This chain connects TRBV19 to TRBJ2-7; TRBD1 agrees at 8 bases. Looked up from germline, CDR1 is LNHDA and CDR2 is SQIVND (reference sequence). V lost 3 bases, J lost 6 bases, and 7 bases stayed unmatched. This CDR3 has 14 residues. CDR3 DNA: TGTGCCAGTAGTATGGACAGGGTAGGATCCGAGCAGTACTTC. Its protein product is CASSMDRVGSEQYF. Together with reference TRBV19 and TRBJ2-7, the CDR3 gives the full variable domain: DGGITQSPKYLFRKEGQNVTLSCEQNLNHDAMYWYRQDPGQGLRLIYYSQIVNDFQKGDIAEGYSVSREKKESFPLTVTSAQKNPTAFYLCASSMDRVGSEQYFGPGTRLTVT.

The V gene is TRBV19, the J gene TRBJ2-7; D may be TRBD2 (5 bases). The ends were cut back, 10 bases at V and 3 bases at J, with 16 bases in the middle. The CDR3 extends over 13 amino acids. Looked up from germline, CDR1 is LNHDA and CDR2 is SQIVND (reference sequence). The CDR3: CATAGGFLYEQYF. For the CDR3, the DNA is TGTGCCACCGCGGGTGGGTTTCTCTACGAGCAGTACTTC.

The chain has TRBV6-2 or TRBV6-3 and TRBJ2-2, with 7 bases aligning to TRBD2. CDR3 length equals 16 residues. The germline CDR1 and CDR2 sequences are MNHEY and SVGEGT. Trimming cost V 4 bases and J 5 bases; bases outside gene matches: 10. The CDR3 DNA is TGTGCCAGCAGTTTCAGGGAGGGCCGTGGTACCGGGGAGCTGTTTTTT. Translation gives CASSFREGRGTGELFF.